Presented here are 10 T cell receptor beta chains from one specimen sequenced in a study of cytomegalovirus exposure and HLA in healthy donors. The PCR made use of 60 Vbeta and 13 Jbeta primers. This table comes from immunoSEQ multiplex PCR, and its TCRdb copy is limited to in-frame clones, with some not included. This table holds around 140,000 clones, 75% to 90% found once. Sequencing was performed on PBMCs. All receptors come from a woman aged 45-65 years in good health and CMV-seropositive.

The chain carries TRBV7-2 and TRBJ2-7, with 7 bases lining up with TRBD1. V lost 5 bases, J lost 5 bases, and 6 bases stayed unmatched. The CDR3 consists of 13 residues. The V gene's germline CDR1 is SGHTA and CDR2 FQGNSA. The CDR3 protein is CASSTKTGNEQYF. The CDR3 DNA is TGTGCCAGCAGCACTAAGACAGGGAACGAGCAGTACTTC.

CDR3 sequence (DNA): TGTGCCAGCAGCTTAAACAGGGGGCCCGACACTGAAGCTTTCTTT. It is translated as CASSLNRGPDTEAFF. V usage is TRBV7-3 and J usage is TRBJ1-1; 9 bases line up with TRBD1. Germline V gene sequence: CDR1 SGHTA, CDR2 FQGTGA. The CDR3 extends over 15 amino acids. Trimming cost V 1 base and J 3 bases; bases outside gene matches: 3.

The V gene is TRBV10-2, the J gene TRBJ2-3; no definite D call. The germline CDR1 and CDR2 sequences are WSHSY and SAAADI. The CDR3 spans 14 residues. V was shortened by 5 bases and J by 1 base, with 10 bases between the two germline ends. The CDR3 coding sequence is TGCGCCAGCAGTAGTAGCTGGGGCACAGATACGCAGTATTTT. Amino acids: CASSSSWGTDTQYF.

CDR3 bases: TGTGCCAGTAGTATAATTCAGGGGTCCGGGGAGCTGTTTTTT. Its translation: CASSIIQGSGELFF. This rearrangement joins TRBV19 to TRBJ2-2; maybe TRBD1 (6 bases). V was pared by 2 bases and J by 6 bases, with 10 bases between. This CDR3 has 14 amino acids. The germline V gene has CDR1 LNHDA and CDR2 SQIVND (reference sequence).

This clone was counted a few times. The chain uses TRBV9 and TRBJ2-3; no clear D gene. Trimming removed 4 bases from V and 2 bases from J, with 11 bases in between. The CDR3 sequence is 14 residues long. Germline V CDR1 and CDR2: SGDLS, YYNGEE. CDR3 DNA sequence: TGTGCCAGCAGCATCCAGCGATCCACAGATACGCAGTATTTT. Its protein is CASSIQRSTDTQYF.

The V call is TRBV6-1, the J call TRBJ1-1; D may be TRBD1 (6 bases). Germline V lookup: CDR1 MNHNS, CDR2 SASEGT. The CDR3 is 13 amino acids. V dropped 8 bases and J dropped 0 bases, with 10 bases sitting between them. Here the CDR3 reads CASLDSLNTEAFF. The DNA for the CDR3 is TGTGCCAGCCTGGACAGTCTGAACACTGAAGCTTTCTTT.

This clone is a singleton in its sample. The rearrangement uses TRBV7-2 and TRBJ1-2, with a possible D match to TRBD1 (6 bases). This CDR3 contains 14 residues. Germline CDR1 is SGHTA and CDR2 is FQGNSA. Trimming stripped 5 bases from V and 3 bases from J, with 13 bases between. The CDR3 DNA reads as TGTGCCAGCAGCCCGCAGGGGCGAGACTATGGCTACACCTTC. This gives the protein CASSPQGRDYGYTF.

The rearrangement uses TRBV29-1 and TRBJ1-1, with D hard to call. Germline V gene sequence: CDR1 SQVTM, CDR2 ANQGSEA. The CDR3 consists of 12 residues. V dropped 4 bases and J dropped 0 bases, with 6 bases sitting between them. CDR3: CSVASLNTEAFF. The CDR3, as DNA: TGCAGCGTTGCCAGTTTGAACACTGAAGCTTTCTTT. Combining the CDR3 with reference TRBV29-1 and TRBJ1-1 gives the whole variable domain SAVISQKPSRDICQRGTSLTIQCQVDSQVTMMFWYRQQPGQSLTLIATANQGSEATYESGFVIDKFPISRPNLTFSTLTVSNMSPEDSSIYLCSVASLNTEAFFGQGTRLTVV.

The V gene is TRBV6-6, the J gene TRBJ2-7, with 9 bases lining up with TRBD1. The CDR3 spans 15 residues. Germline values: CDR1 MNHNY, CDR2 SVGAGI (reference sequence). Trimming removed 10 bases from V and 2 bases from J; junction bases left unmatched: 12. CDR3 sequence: CATLRDRVPPYEQYF. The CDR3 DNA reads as TGTGCCACCCTGAGGGACAGGGTACCACCCTACGAGCAGTACTTC.

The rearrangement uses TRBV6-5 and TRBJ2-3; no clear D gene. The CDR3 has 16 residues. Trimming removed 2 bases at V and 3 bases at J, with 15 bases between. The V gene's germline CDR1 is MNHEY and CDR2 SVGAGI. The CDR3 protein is CASSYQAPLWTDTQYF. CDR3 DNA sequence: TGTGCCAGCAGTTACCAGGCCCCCCTGTGGACAGATACGCAGTATTTT.